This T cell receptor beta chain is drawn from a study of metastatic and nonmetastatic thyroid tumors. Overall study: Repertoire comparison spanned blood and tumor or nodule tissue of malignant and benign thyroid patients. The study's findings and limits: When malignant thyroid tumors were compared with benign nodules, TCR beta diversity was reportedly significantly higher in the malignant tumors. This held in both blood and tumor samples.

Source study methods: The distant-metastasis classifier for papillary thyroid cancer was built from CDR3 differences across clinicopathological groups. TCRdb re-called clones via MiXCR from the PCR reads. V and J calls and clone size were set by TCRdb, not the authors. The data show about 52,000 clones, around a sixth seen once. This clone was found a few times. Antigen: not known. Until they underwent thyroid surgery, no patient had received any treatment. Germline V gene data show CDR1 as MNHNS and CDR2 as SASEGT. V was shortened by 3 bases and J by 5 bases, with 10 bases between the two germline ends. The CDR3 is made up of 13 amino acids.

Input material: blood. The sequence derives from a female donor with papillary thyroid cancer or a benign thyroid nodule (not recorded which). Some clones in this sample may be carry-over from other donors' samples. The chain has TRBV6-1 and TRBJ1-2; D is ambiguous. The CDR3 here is CASSDGSVYGYTF. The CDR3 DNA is TGTGCCAGCAGTGATGGTTCAGTGTATGGCTACACCTTC.